This is a list of T cell receptor beta chains from one sample in a study of T cells after yellow fever vaccination. In TCRdb, the 5' RACE reads were re-called with MiXCR into one record per CDR3 protein. This table has about 73,000 distinct CDR3 sequences, roughly 8% appearing once. This specimen was CD8+ T cells sorted from PBMCs, taken on the day of the yellow fever booster vaccination. The origin of the receptors is a man aged 25-40 years who received the YFV17D yellow fever vaccine. Both conserved end residues are part of each CDR3. D genes are given only for firm matches. Not all rows give a size; the values are once, few, many and, for expanded clones, a class.

j_call: TRBJ2-1
d_call: TRBD2
clone_size: NA
v_call: TRBV6-5
cdr3_nt: TGTGCCAGCAGTTCCCATCTAGCGGGGGCTTACAATGAGCAGTTCTTC
cdr3_aa: CASSSHLAGAYNEQFF

j_call: TRBJ2-7
d_call: NA
clone_size: NA
v_call: TRBV5-1
cdr3_nt: TGCGCCAGCAGCTTTCTCGAGCAGTACTTC
cdr3_aa: CASSFLEQYF

j_call: TRBJ2-7
d_call: TRBD2
clone_size: NA
v_call: TRBV4-3
cdr3_nt: TGCGCCAGCAGCCATTCCACGGGGGGGGAGGACGAGCAGTACTTC
cdr3_aa: CASSHSTGGEDEQYF

j_call: TRBJ2-1
d_call: NA
clone_size: NA
v_call: TRBV14
cdr3_nt: TGTGCCAGCAGCCAAGTGAGGACAGTTTACCCCTACAATGAGCAGTTCTTC
cdr3_aa: CASSQVRTVYPYNEQFF

j_call: TRBJ1-1
d_call: NA
clone_size: NA
v_call: TRBV27
cdr3_nt: TGTGCCAGCAGTTTATTAGAGCAGGGAATGAACACTGAAGCTTTCTTT
cdr3_aa: CASSLLEQGMNTEAFF

j_call: TRBJ2-1
d_call: NA
clone_size: few
v_call: TRBV4-3
cdr3_nt: TGCGCCAGCAGCCAAGATGGGGCGGACCACAATGAGCAGTTCTTC
cdr3_aa: CASSQDGADHNEQFF

j_call: TRBJ1-4
d_call: NA
clone_size: NA
v_call: TRBV15
cdr3_nt: TGTGCCACCAGCAGAGACCGGGGAGATGAAAAACTGTTTTTT
cdr3_aa: CATSRDRGDEKLFF

j_call: TRBJ2-3
d_call: NA
clone_size: NA
v_call: TRBV6-5
cdr3_nt: TGTGCCAGCAGTTACGGGATCGAGGCAGATACGCAGTATTTT
cdr3_aa: CASSYGIEADTQYF

j_call: TRBJ1-4
d_call: NA
clone_size: few
v_call: TRBV5-5
cdr3_nt: TGTGCCAGCAGCGATGACAGCCTCGGTAATGAAAAACTGTTTTTT
cdr3_aa: CASSDDSLGNEKLFF

j_call: TRBJ2-1
d_call: NA
clone_size: NA
v_call: TRBV9
cdr3_nt: TGTGCCAGCAGCGTAGACTGCAATGAGCAGTTCTTC
cdr3_aa: CASSVDCNEQFF

j_call: TRBJ1-2
d_call: NA
clone_size: NA
v_call: TRBV12-3/TRBV12-4
cdr3_nt: TGTGCCAGCACCGTATCGGCGTCCTATGGCTACACCTTC
cdr3_aa: CASTVSASYGYTF

j_call: TRBJ2-2
d_call: NA
clone_size: few
v_call: TRBV5-1
cdr3_nt: TGCGCCAGCAGCCATCCTACCTCCCCCGGGGAGCTGTTTTTT
cdr3_aa: CASSHPTSPGELFF

j_call: TRBJ2-5
d_call: NA
clone_size: NA
v_call: TRBV5-1
cdr3_nt: TGCGCCAGCAGCCCCCTAGGCGTCCAAGAGACCCAGTACTTC
cdr3_aa: CASSPLGVQETQYF

j_call: TRBJ2-7
d_call: NA
clone_size: NA
v_call: TRBV5-5
cdr3_nt: TGTGCCTCCAGCAGGGGAAACTACGAGCAGTACTTC
cdr3_aa: CASSRGNYEQYF

j_call: TRBJ1-1
d_call: NA
clone_size: many
v_call: TRBV5-5
cdr3_nt: TGTGCCAGCAGCTCTATCGGGGGCGCGGACACTGAAGCTTTCTTT
cdr3_aa: CASSSIGGADTEAFF

j_call: TRBJ2-1
d_call: TRBD2
clone_size: many
v_call: TRBV7-8
cdr3_nt: TGTGCCAGCAGCTCGGGTCGGGTAGCGGGAGCGACGAGCTCCTACAATGAGCAGTTCTTC
cdr3_aa: CASSSGRVAGATSSYNEQFF

j_call: TRBJ2-1
d_call: TRBD2
clone_size: many
v_call: TRBV7-9
cdr3_nt: TGTGCCAGCAGCTCTGGACTAGCGGGAGATTTCGGCAATGAGCAGTTCTTC
cdr3_aa: CASSSGLAGDFGNEQFF

j_call: TRBJ1-1
d_call: NA
clone_size: few
v_call: TRBV5-1
cdr3_nt: TGCGCCAGCAATCGGGGTTTTAATGGGGACACTGAAGCTTTCTTT
cdr3_aa: CASNRGFNGDTEAFF

j_call: TRBJ2-5
d_call: TRBD2
clone_size: many
v_call: TRBV20-1
cdr3_nt: TGCAGTGCTAGAGATCAGGCGGGAGTGGCTGAGACCCAGTACTTC
cdr3_aa: CSARDQAGVAETQYF

j_call: TRBJ2-1
d_call: TRBD2
clone_size: NA
v_call: TRBV6-1
cdr3_nt: TGTGCCAGCAAGGCTAGCGGGATGTACAATGAGCAGTTCTTC
cdr3_aa: CASKASGMYNEQFF

j_call: TRBJ2-3
d_call: TRBD2
clone_size: few
v_call: TRBV20-1
cdr3_nt: TGCAGTGCTAGTGAACCCCTTACTAGCGGGAGGGTTCCTAGCACAGATACGCAGTATTTT
cdr3_aa: CSASEPLTSGRVPSTDTQYF

j_call: TRBJ2-3
d_call: NA
clone_size: few
v_call: TRBV7-8
cdr3_nt: TGTGCCAGCAGCTTAGCCGGACCGCCGGGAACAGATACGCAGTATTTT
cdr3_aa: CASSLAGPPGTDTQYF

j_call: TRBJ1-1
d_call: NA
clone_size: many
v_call: TRBV20-1
cdr3_nt: TGCAGTGCTAGAGATTTAGGGGCCACTGAAGCTTTCTTT
cdr3_aa: CSARDLGATEAFF

j_call: TRBJ2-5
d_call: NA
clone_size: few
v_call: TRBV10-3
cdr3_nt: TGTGCCATCAGGCCGGGATCCCAACAAGAGACCCAGTACTTC
cdr3_aa: CAIRPGSQQETQYF

j_call: TRBJ2-5
d_call: NA
clone_size: many
v_call: TRBV7-9
cdr3_nt: TGTGCCAGCAGCAACGAGGCTGGGAAGGAGACCCAGTACTTC
cdr3_aa: CASSNEAGKETQYF

j_call: TRBJ2-1
d_call: NA
clone_size: NA
v_call: TRBV27
cdr3_nt: TGTGCCAGCAGTTCAGGGGCGCCGCTATACAATGAGCAGTTCTTC
cdr3_aa: CASSSGAPLYNEQFF

j_call: TRBJ2-7
d_call: NA
clone_size: many
v_call: TRBV29-1
cdr3_nt: TGCAGCGTTGAAGAGGAGGGGATCGAGCAGTACTTC
cdr3_aa: CSVEEEGIEQYF

j_call: TRBJ2-7
d_call: NA
clone_size: few
v_call: TRBV15
cdr3_nt: TGTGCCACCAACAGCGGAATGGGCGACGAGCAGTACTTC
cdr3_aa: CATNSGMGDEQYF

j_call: TRBJ2-1
d_call: TRBD2
clone_size: few
v_call: TRBV4-3
cdr3_nt: TGCGCCAGCAGCCAAGCGGGACTAGCGGTTAATGAGCAGTTCTTC
cdr3_aa: CASSQAGLAVNEQFF

j_call: TRBJ2-4
d_call: NA
clone_size: NA
v_call: TRBV4-3
cdr3_nt: TGCGCCAGCAGACAAGACGGGACCGGAGGATGGTACTTC
cdr3_aa: CASRQDGTGGWYF

j_call: TRBJ1-1
d_call: NA
clone_size: few
v_call: TRBV30
cdr3_nt: TGTGCCTGGAATCCAGGGGCGAACACTGAAGCTTTCTTT
cdr3_aa: CAWNPGANTEAFF

j_call: TRBJ2-1
d_call: TRBD2
clone_size: few
v_call: TRBV9
cdr3_nt: TGTGCCAGCAGCGTAGTGGCTAGCGGGAGTTACGGGCAGTTCTTC
cdr3_aa: CASSVVASGSYGQFF

j_call: TRBJ2-7
d_call: NA
clone_size: many
v_call: TRBV12-3/TRBV12-4
cdr3_nt: TGTGCCAGCAGTTACGGGACCGCTTACGAGCAGTACTTC
cdr3_aa: CASSYGTAYEQYF

j_call: TRBJ2-1
d_call: TRBD2
clone_size: NA
v_call: TRBV20-1
cdr3_nt: TGCAGTGCTTGTCGACTAGCGGGGAATGAGCAGTTCTTC
cdr3_aa: CSACRLAGNEQFF

j_call: TRBJ1-5
d_call: NA
clone_size: NA
v_call: TRBV4-3
cdr3_nt: TGCGCCAGCAGCCAAGCTTTGCAGCCCCAGCATTTT
cdr3_aa: CASSQALQPQHF

j_call: TRBJ2-3
d_call: NA
clone_size: many
v_call: TRBV7-6
cdr3_nt: TGTGCCAGCAGCTTGGACCGGACAGATACGCAGTATTTT
cdr3_aa: CASSLDRTDTQYF

j_call: TRBJ2-4
d_call: NA
clone_size: many
v_call: TRBV5-6
cdr3_nt: TGTGCCAGCAACGGCCTGAGGCACATTCAGTACTTC
cdr3_aa: CASNGLRHIQYF

j_call: TRBJ2-1
d_call: TRBD2
clone_size: many
v_call: TRBV7-6
cdr3_nt: TGTGCCAGCAGCTCCGGACTAGCGGGAGCGGTTGATGAGCAGTTCTTC
cdr3_aa: CASSSGLAGAVDEQFF

j_call: TRBJ2-7
d_call: NA
clone_size: few
v_call: TRBV6-4
cdr3_nt: TGTGCCAGCAGTCCGCTTGGCGGAGCCTACGAGCAGTACTTC
cdr3_aa: CASSPLGGAYEQYF

j_call: TRBJ2-1
d_call: NA
clone_size: many
v_call: TRBV9
cdr3_nt: TGTGCCAGCAGCCCAGAGACGGGGGAACCGTACAATGAGCAGTTCTTC
cdr3_aa: CASSPETGEPYNEQFF

j_call: TRBJ2-1
d_call: TRBD1
clone_size: NA
v_call: TRBV7-9
cdr3_nt: TGTGCCAGCAGCTTAGCGCCAGGACAGGGGAGGTACAATGAGCAGTTCTTC
cdr3_aa: CASSLAPGQGRYNEQFF

j_call: TRBJ2-1
d_call: NA
clone_size: NA
v_call: TRBV12-3/TRBV12-4
cdr3_nt: TGTGCCAGCAGTTTGGGGGTTGTTGAGCAGTTCTTC
cdr3_aa: CASSLGVVEQFF

j_call: TRBJ2-3
d_call: TRBD2
clone_size: NA
v_call: TRBV6-2/TRBV6-3
cdr3_nt: TGTGCCAGCAATACCAGGGGTAGCGGGAGCGTAGATACGCAGTATTTT
cdr3_aa: CASNTRGSGSVDTQYF

j_call: TRBJ2-5
d_call: TRBD2
clone_size: many
v_call: TRBV27
cdr3_nt: TGTGCCAGCAGTTTGCTGACTAGCGGGGGCCCCGAGACCCAGTACTTC
cdr3_aa: CASSLLTSGGPETQYF

j_call: TRBJ2-2
d_call: NA
clone_size: many
v_call: TRBV2
cdr3_nt: TGTGCCAGCAGTGCCGGGGAGCTGTTTTTT
cdr3_aa: CASSAGELFF

j_call: TRBJ2-1
d_call: NA
clone_size: few
v_call: TRBV6-5
cdr3_nt: TGTGCCAGCAGTTACAGCCTTTACAATGAGCAGTTCTTC
cdr3_aa: CASSYSLYNEQFF